This entry lists 29 T cell receptor beta chains sequenced from one sample in a study of blood T cell repertoires in COVID-19. Assay: immunoSEQ multiplex PCR; the TCRdb copy retains only in-frame clones and omits some. The table has approximately 460,000 clones, 80% to 90% seen once. The sequenced sample was peripheral blood. All receptors derive from a man younger than 30 with COVID-19, enrolled during active disease.

The chain joins TRBV2 to TRBJ2-3, with 11 bases identical to TRBD2. CDR3 length: 17 residues. CDR1 and CDR2 from the germline V gene are SNHLY and FYNNEI. The J segment lost 0 bases and the V segment lost 4 bases, leaving 6 bases of the junction unmatched. In DNA, the CDR3 is TGTGCCAGCAGTGCCAGACTAGCGGGGACCAGCACAGATACGCAGTATTTT. It specifies CASSARLAGTSTDTQYF.

The chain joins TRBV13 to TRBJ2-5, with a weak D call TRBD1 (5 bases). V shed 0 bases and J shed 3 bases, with 8 bases lying between them. The germline V gene has CDR1 PRHDT and CDR2 FYEKMQ (reference sequence). This CDR3 comprises 14 residues. Here the CDR3 DNA reads TGTGCCAGCAGCTTAGGGGACATAGAAGAGACCCAGTACTTC. It is translated as CASSLGDIEETQYF.

Concerning this clone itself: This specimen includes other DNA sequences encoding the same CDR3. The chain links TRBV19 to TRBJ2-3, with TRBD2 matching 8 bases. Per the germline V gene, CDR1 is LNHDA and CDR2 is SQIVND (reference sequence). The CDR3 covers 14 residues. The junction had 5 bases not matched to a gene; V was cut back by 8 bases and J by 1 base. CDR3 sequence reads: CASRGRGGTDTQYF. The CDR3 DNA reads as TGTGCCAGTCGTGGGCGGGGGGGCACAGATACGCAGTATTTT.

The chain links TRBV7-9 to TRBJ1-1, with a tentative D call TRBD1 (5 bases). The CDR3 totals 14 residues. V was trimmed by 0 bases and J by 5 bases, leaving 10 bases between them. Germline assignment: CDR1 SEHNR and CDR2 FQNEAQ (reference sequence). CDR3 amino acids: CASSLAVGGTEAFF. CDR3 sequence (DNA): TGTGCCAGCAGCTTAGCCGTGGGGGGGACTGAAGCTTTCTTT.

V and J are TRBV5-4 and TRBJ1-2; 7 bases align to TRBD1. The length of the CDR3 is 15 residues. V shed 6 bases and J 4 bases; nucleotides not matched to a gene: 12. The germline V gene encodes CDR1 SGHNT and CDR2 YYREEE (reference sequence). The CDR3 DNA sequence: TGTGCCAGCACGGTCCCGGACAGGACGGGCTATGGCTACACCTTC. Translating gives CASTVPDRTGYGYTF.

The genes are TRBV30 and TRBJ2-1, with TRBD2 matching 9 bases. Trimming took 3 bases from V and 6 from J; bases not matched to a gene: 12. Germline V gene lookup returns CDR1 GTSNPN and CDR2 SVGIG (reference sequence). The CDR3 is made up of 16 amino acids. The CDR3 spells CAWRGSGTSKGNEQFF. The CDR3 DNA sequence: TGTGCCTGGAGGGGTTCCGGGACTAGCAAAGGCAATGAGCAGTTCTTC.

The V and J genes are TRBV15 and TRBJ2-1, with TRBD1 as a possible D gene (5 bases). CDR3 length equals 13 residues. Germline CDR1 is LNHNV and CDR2 is YYDKDF (reference sequence). V was clipped by 8 bases and J by 1 base, with 9 bases between them. The CDR3 loop is CATLDSSYNEQFF. CDR3 nucleotide sequence: TGTGCCACCTTAGACAGTTCCTACAATGAGCAGTTCTTC.

The rearrangement joins TRBV27 to TRBJ2-3, with 10 bases that match TRBD2. Unmatched junction bases numbered 12, after V lost 5 bases and J lost 4 bases. The CDR3 loop spans 17 amino acids. Germline CDR1 is MNHEY and CDR2 is SMNVEV (reference sequence). The CDR3 reads CASSPHGLAGGADTQYF. The CDR3 coding sequence is TGTGCCAGCAGTCCCCACGGATTAGCGGGAGGTGCAGATACGCAGTATTTT.

This clone occurred once. The rearrangement uses TRBV30 and TRBJ1-2; D is uncertain. Looked up from germline, CDR1 is GTSNPN and CDR2 is SVGIG (reference sequence). V was trimmed by 4 bases and J by 7 bases, leaving 16 bases between them. This CDR3 is built from 13 residues. The CDR3: CAWIRGAGFGYTF. In DNA, the CDR3 is TGTGCCTGGATTCGAGGCGCGGGTTTTGGCTACACCTTC. Using reference TRBV30 and TRBJ1-2 for the parts outside the CDR3, the full variable domain is SQTIHQWPATLVQPVGSPLSLECTVEGTSNPNLYWYRQAAGRGLQLLFYSVGIGQISSEVPQNLSASRPQDRQFILSSKKLLLSDSGFYLCAWIRGAGFGYTFGSGTRLTVV.

Notes on this clone: At the DNA level, this CDR3 is encoded by other sequences in the same sample as well. The chain joins TRBV6-5 to TRBJ2-3; D gene ambiguous. Looked up from germline, CDR1 is MNHEY and CDR2 is SVGAGI. V dropped 6 bases and J dropped 8 bases, with 12 bases sitting between them. This CDR3 comprises 12 residues. CDR3 sequence reads: CASRNPGGTQYF. The CDR3 DNA follows: TGTGCCAGCAGAAACCCCGGTGGTACGCAGTATTTT.

This chain links TRBV2 with TRBJ2-1; the D gene is possibly TRBD2 (5 bases). The CDR3 consists of 14 residues. Looked up from germline, CDR1 is SNHLY and CDR2 is FYNNEI. The V gene lost 7 bases and the J gene lost 0 bases, with 10 bases spanning the gap. CDR3 in amino acids: CASNSEVSYNEQFF. CDR3 nucleotides: TGTGCCAGCAACTCGGAGGTCTCCTACAATGAGCAGTTCTTC.

V is TRBV7-2 and J is TRBJ2-5, with TRBD2 as a possible D gene (6 bases). V was pared by 1 base and J by 7 bases, with 10 bases between. The CDR3 length is 13 residues. Germline V gene lookup returns CDR1 SGHTA and CDR2 FQGNSA. Here the CDR3 reads CASSLGRRGTQYF. CDR3 coding DNA: TGTGCCAGCAGCTTAGGTCGGAGGGGGACCCAGTACTTC. The full variable domain, rest sourced from reference TRBV7-2 and TRBJ2-5, is GAGVSQSPSNKVTEKGKDVELRCDPISGHTALYWYRQSLGQGLEFLIYFQGNSAPDKSGLPSDRFSAERTGGSVSTLTIQRTQQEDSAVYLCASSLGRRGTQYFGPGTRLLVL.

V gene TRBV27 combines with J gene TRBJ1-2; possibly TRBD1 for D (6 bases). Trimming took off 8 bases at V and 4 bases at J, with 14 bases between the two ends. Per the germline V gene, CDR1 is MNHEY and CDR2 is SMNVEV (reference sequence). The CDR3 consists of 13 residues. CDR3 amino acids: CASRPTGLYGYTF. The CDR3 region has the DNA TGTGCCAGCCGCCCGACAGGACTCTATGGCTACACCTTC.

The J gene is TRBJ2-4, the V gene TRBV27; a possible D gene is TRBD1 (6 bases). Germline V gene lookup returns CDR1 MNHEY and CDR2 SMNVEV (reference sequence). V lost 4 bases and J 6 bases, leaving 10 bases between the germline ends. This CDR3 is built from 13 residues. The CDR3 DNA reads TGTGCCAGCAGTTACAGGGAACCAAACATTCAGTACTTC. Its protein product is CASSYREPNIQYF.

The gene calls are TRBV24-1 and TRBJ2-3, with 7 nucleotides matching TRBD1. The CDR3 has 14 amino acids. The V and J ends lost 3 bases and 4 bases, in that order; junction bases with no gene match: 3. The germline gives CDR1 KGHDR, CDR2 SFDVKD. The CDR3 DNA reads TGTGCCACCAGTGATCACCAGGGGGCAGATACGCAGTATTTT. This codes for CATSDHQGADTQYF.

The chain recombines TRBV19 with TRBJ1-1; TRBD1 might be the D (5 bases). With 7 bases removed from V and 0 bases from J, the gap between germline ends came to 15 bases. The germline V gene has CDR1 LNHDA and CDR2 SQIVND (reference sequence). This CDR3 region has 15 residues. CDR3 sequence reads: CASTRVADMNTEAFF. For the CDR3, the DNA is TGTGCCAGTACCAGGGTAGCGGATATGAACACTGAAGCTTTCTTT.

A note on this clone: At one boundary the junction diverges from the germline segment, which might be a read error. The chain combines TRBV12-3 or TRBV12-4 with TRBJ2-1; D possibly corresponds to TRBD2 (6 bases). The CDR3 totals 12 residues. The chain's CDR3 is CASGTSYHEQFF. The CDR3 DNA reads as TGTGCCAGCGGTACTAGCTACCATGAGCAGTTCTTC.

This clone was seen many times. This chain joins TRBV6-5 and TRBJ1-4; 7 nucleotides agree with TRBD1. With 4 bases clipped from V and 5 bases from J, the junction kept 7 bases outside the gene matches. The CDR3 covers 15 residues. In germline, CDR1 is MNHEY, CDR2 SVGAGI. CDR3 in amino acids: CASSSEGAENEKLFF. In DNA, the CDR3 is TGTGCCAGCAGTTCCGAGGGGGCTGAGAATGAAAAACTGTTTTTT.

This clone was counted a single time. The J gene is TRBJ2-1, the V gene TRBV27, with 9 nucleotides matching TRBD1. Germline CDR1 reads MNHEY; CDR2 reads SMNVEV (reference sequence). The CDR3 is made up of 15 amino acids. The junction had 6 bases not matched to a gene; V was cut back by 5 bases and J by 4 bases. The CDR3: CASSTPGQGYNEQFF. CDR3 bases: TGTGCCAGCAGTACCCCGGGACAGGGTTACAATGAGCAGTTCTTC.

The V gene is TRBV19, the J gene TRBJ1-2; D unresolved. Per germline, CDR1 LNHDA and CDR2 SQIVND (reference sequence). Trimming took off 3 bases at V and 6 bases at J, with 17 bases between the two ends. This CDR3 comprises 15 residues. CDR3 in amino acids: CASSISGTLRDGYTF. In DNA, the CDR3 is TGTGCCAGTAGTATTTCTGGTACTCTGCGGGATGGCTACACCTTC.

The rearrangement joins TRBV29-1 to TRBJ1-4; a weak D match, TRBD1 (5 bases). This CDR3 comprises 14 residues. Trimming left V 5 bases short and J 1 base short, with 11 bases between. CDR1 SQVTM and CDR2 ANQGSEA come from the germline V gene. Here the CDR3 DNA reads TGCAGCGTTCGACAGTTACTAACTAATGAAAAACTGTTTTTT. This translates into CSVRQLLTNEKLFF.

This chain joins TRBV24-1 and TRBJ2-5, with 8 nucleotides matching TRBD1. The germline gives CDR1 KGHDR, CDR2 SFDVKD. The ends lost 4 bases at V and 5 bases at J; junction bases unmatched: 11. This CDR3 spans 16 amino acids. The DNA of the CDR3 is TGTGCCACCAGTGACCAAGGACAGGGACGGAGGGAGACCCAGTACTTC. It codes for CATSDQGQGRRETQYF.

V usage is TRBV4-1 and J usage is TRBJ2-1, with TRBD2 matching over 13 bases. This CDR3 is 16 amino acids long. Per germline, CDR1 MGHRA and CDR2 YSYEKL. V lost 4 bases and J lost 2; bases outside the gene matches: 2. CDR3 loop: CASSPTSGRTYNEQFF. CDR3 in DNA: TGCGCCAGCAGCCCGACTAGCGGGAGGACCTACAATGAGCAGTTCTTC.

The chain has TRBV9 and TRBJ1-1; 9 bases fit TRBD1. The CDR3 has 16 amino acids. CDR1 is SGDLS and CDR2 is YYNGEE in the germline V gene. V was pared by 4 bases and J by 4 bases, with 11 bases of the junction left unmatched. CDR3 sequence: CASSPRTGEVGTEAFF. The DNA for the CDR3 is TGTGCCAGCAGCCCCCGGACAGGGGAGGTCGGCACTGAAGCTTTCTTT.

The genes are TRBV27 and TRBJ2-1; 15 nucleotides line up with TRBD2. Trimming at V came to 6 bases and at J to 9 bases, leaving 12 bases not matched to a gene. The CDR3 contains 17 residues. CDR1 is MNHEY and CDR2 is SMNVEV in the germline V gene (reference sequence). The DNA of the CDR3 is TGTGCCAGCAGCTTAACCGGGACTAGCGGGAGGAGGGGTGAGCAGTTCTTC. This translates into CASSLTGTSGRRGEQFF.

This clone was recorded once. The V gene is TRBV5-5, the J gene TRBJ2-7, with TRBD1 matching 7 bases. The V and J ends lost 7 bases and 6 bases, in that order; junction bases with no gene match: 13. Germline V lookup: CDR1 SGHKS, CDR2 YYEKEE (reference sequence). This CDR3 has 14 residues. The CDR3 is CASLAGTAALEQYF. The CDR3 bases are TGTGCCAGCTTAGCCGGGACAGCGGCCCTCGAGCAGTACTTC.

The chain couples TRBV5-1 to TRBJ2-3; 7 positions agree with TRBD1. V was clipped by 4 bases and J by 1 base; unmatched bases: 9. Per the germline V gene, CDR1 is SGHRS and CDR2 is YFSETQ. This CDR3 spans 16 amino acids. The CDR3 here is CASSLEGGAGTDTQYF. DNA of the CDR3: TGCGCCAGCAGCCTAGAAGGGGGCGCCGGCACAGATACGCAGTATTTT.

This chain uses TRBV27 with TRBJ2-1; D may be TRBD1 (6 bases). V lost 7 bases, J lost 0 bases, and 25 bases lay in between. Germline assignment: CDR1 MNHEY and CDR2 SMNVEV (reference sequence). The CDR3 extends over 19 amino acids. In DNA, the CDR3 is TGTGCCAGCATCCCTCTCGACCAGAGGGGGTATGGCTCCTACAATGAGCAGTTCTTC. It specifies CASIPLDQRGYGSYNEQFF.

The gene calls are TRBV29-1 and TRBJ2-1, with D maybe TRBD2 (5 bases). V was clipped by 7 bases and J by 3 bases, with 7 bases between them. The CDR3 runs 11 residues. Looked up from germline, CDR1 is SQVTM and CDR2 is ANQGSEA. The chain's CDR3 is CSADYYNEQFF. CDR3 in DNA: TGCAGCGCCGACTACTACAATGAGCAGTTCTTC.